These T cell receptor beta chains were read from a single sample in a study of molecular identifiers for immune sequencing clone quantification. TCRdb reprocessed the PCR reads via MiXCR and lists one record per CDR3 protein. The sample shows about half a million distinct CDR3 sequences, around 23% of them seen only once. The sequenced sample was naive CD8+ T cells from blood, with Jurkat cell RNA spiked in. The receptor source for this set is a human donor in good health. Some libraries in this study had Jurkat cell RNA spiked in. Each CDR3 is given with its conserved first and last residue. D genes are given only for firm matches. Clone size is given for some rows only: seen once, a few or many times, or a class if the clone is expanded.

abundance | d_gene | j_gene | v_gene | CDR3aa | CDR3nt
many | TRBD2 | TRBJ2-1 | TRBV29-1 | CSVDGEGLAGGLFF | TGCAGCGTTGACGGGGAGGGACTAGCGGGAGGTCTGTTCTTC
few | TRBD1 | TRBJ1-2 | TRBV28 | CASRWRQGRSGYTF | TGTGCCAGCAGATGGAGACAGGGGAGGAGTGGCTACACCTTC
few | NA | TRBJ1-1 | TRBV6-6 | CASSYSMGHSNTEAFF | TGTGCCAGCAGTTACTCGATGGGACACTCGAACACTGAAGCTTTCTTT
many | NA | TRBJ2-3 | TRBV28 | CASRRYDTQYF | TGTGCCAGCAGGAGGTATGATACGCAGTATTTT
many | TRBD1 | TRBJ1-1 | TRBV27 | CASSLVGGNTEAFF | TGTGCCAGCAGTTTAGTAGGGGGCAACACTGAAGCTTTCTTT
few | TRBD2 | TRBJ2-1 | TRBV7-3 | CASSLSSGEQFF | TGTGCCAGCAGCCTCTCTAGCGGAGAGCAGTTCTTC
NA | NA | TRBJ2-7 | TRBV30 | CAWSLTGPCEQYF | TGTGCCTGGAGCTTGACAGGACCCTGCGAGCAGTACTTC
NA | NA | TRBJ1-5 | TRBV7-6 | CASSGGGYQPQHF | TGTGCCAGCAGCGGCGGGGGGTATCAGCCCCAGCATTTT
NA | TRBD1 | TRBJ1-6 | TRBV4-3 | CASSQEGQDIFSPLHF | TGCGCCAGCAGCCAAGAAGGACAGGACATTTTTTCACCCCTCCACTTT
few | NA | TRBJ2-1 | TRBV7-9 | CASSPVGFF | TGTGCCAGCAGTCCAGTTGGGTTCTTC
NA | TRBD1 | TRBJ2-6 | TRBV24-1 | CATSEGTGGFGANVLTF | TGTGCCACCAGTGAGGGGACAGGGGGCTTTGGGGCCAACGTCCTGACTTTC
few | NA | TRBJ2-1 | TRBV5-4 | CASSLDTGYNNEQFF | TGTGCCAGCAGCTTGGACACAGGGTACAACAATGAGCAGTTCTTC
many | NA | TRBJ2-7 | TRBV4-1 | CASSQDWQGTYEQYF | TGCGCCAGCAGCCAAGATTGGCAGGGTACCTACGAGCAGTACTTC
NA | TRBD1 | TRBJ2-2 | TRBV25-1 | CASVAGTVDNTGELFF | TGTGCCAGCGTCGCCGGGACAGTAGACAACACCGGGGAGCTGTTTTTT
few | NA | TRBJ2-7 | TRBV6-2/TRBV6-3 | CASSSSGDGPTYEQYF | NA
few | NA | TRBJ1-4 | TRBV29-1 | CSVFATNEKLFF | TGCAGCGTGTTTGCAACTAATGAAAAACTGTTTTTT
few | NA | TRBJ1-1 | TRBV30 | CAWTGLTEAFF | TGTGCCTGGACAGGGTTAACTGAAGCTTTCTTT
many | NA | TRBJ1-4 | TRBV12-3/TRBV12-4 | CASSGKAGATNEKLFF | TGTGCCAGCAGTGGAAAAGCAGGGGCAACTAATGAAAAACTGTTTTTT
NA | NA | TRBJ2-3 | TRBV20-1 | CSARDLLAVMTGTQYF | TGCAGTGCTAGAGATCTCCTAGCGGTGATGACAGGTACGCAGTATTTT
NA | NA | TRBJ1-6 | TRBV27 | CASSLHPQAGSNSPLHF | TGTGCCAGCAGTCTACACCCTCAGGCAGGGAGTAATTCACCCCTCCACTTT
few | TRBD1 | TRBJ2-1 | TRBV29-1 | CSVVGTGGPNEQFF | TGCAGCGTTGTCGGGACAGGGGGGCCCAATGAGCAGTTCTTC
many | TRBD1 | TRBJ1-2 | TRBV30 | CAWLGQYVGYTF | TGTGCCTGGCTGGGACAGTATGTTGGCTACACCTTC
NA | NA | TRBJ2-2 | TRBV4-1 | CASGGAVGGGELFF | TGCGCCAGCGGGGGCGCCGTGGGGGGCGGGGAGCTGTTTTTT
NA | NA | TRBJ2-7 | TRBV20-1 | CSAPDRSYEQYF | TGCAGTGCCCCCGACCGGTCCTACGAGCAGTACTTC
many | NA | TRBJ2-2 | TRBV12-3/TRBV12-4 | CASSQKNTGELFF | TGTGCCAGCAGTCAGAAGAACACCGGGGAGCTGTTTTTT
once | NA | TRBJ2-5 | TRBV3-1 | CASSQTGTAPAPPYF | TGTGCCAGCAGCCAGACAGGGACTGCCCCAGCGCCCCCGTACTTC
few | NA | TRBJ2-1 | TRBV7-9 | CASSFPPGLNNEQFF | TGTGCCAGCAGCTTTCCGCCAGGCTTGAACAATGAGCAGTTCTTC
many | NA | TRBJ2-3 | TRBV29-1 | CSVEYRDVASTDTQYF | TGCAGCGTTGAGTATAGGGATGTGGCTAGCACAGATACGCAGTATTTT
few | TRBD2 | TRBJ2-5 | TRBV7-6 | CASSLDGTSGKVAETQYF | TGTGCCAGCAGCTTAGATGGGACTAGCGGGAAGGTTGCAGAGACCCAGTACTTC
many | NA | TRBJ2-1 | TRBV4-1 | CASSQEIGREQFF | TGCGCCAGCAGCCAAGAAATTGGGCGTGAGCAGTTCTTC
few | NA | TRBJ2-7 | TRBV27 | CASSLRSNYEQYF | TGTGCCAGCAGTTTGCGCAGCAACTACGAGCAGTACTTC
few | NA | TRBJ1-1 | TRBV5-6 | CASSLGVVATEAFF | TGTGCCAGCAGCTTGGGGGTAGTGGCTACTGAAGCTTTCTTT
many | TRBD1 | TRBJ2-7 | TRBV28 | CASSPRDRTYEQYF | TGTGCCAGCAGTCCTCGGGACAGAACCTACGAGCAGTACTTC
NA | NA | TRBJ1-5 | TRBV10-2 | CASSGARVLRQPQHF | TGCGCCAGCAGTGGTGCAAGGGTCTTGCGGCAGCCCCAGCATTTT
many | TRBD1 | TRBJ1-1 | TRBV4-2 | CASSQRGQGAMNTEAFF | TGTGCCAGCAGCCAAAGAGGACAGGGAGCGATGAACACTGAAGCTTTCTTT
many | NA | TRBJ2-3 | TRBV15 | CATSSPGERSDTQYF | TGTGCCACCAGCAGTCCCGGGGAACGTTCAGATACGCAGTATTTT
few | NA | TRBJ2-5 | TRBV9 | CASSVGQSAQYF | TGTGCCAGCAGCGTAGGCCAGAGCGCTCAGTACTTC
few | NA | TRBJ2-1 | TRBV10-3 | CAISGPSVDEQFF | TGTGCCATCTCGGGGCCTAGCGTCGATGAGCAGTTCTTC
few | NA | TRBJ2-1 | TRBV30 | CAWSVSNEQFF | TGTGCCTGGAGTGTAAGCAATGAGCAGTTCTTC
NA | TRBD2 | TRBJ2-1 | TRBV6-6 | CASSYPNLADNEQFF | TGTGCCAGCAGTTACCCAAACCTAGCGGACAATGAGCAGTTCTTC
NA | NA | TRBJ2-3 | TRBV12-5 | CASGLGDSPWGGTQYF | TGTGCTAGTGGTTTAGGGGACAGCCCCTGGGGGGGTACGCAGTATTTT
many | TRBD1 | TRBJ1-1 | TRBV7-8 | CASSLYTTGGEGAFF | TGTGCCAGCAGCCTTTACACTACAGGGGGCGAAGGAGCTTTCTTT